Sequencing of this T cell receptor (beta chain) was carried out in a study of shared clonotypes between healthy human individuals. Naive CD8 cells comprised CD45RO-negative, CCR7-positively selected cells, excluding terminally differentiated effector memory CD45RA+ cells. The V and J ends lost 6 bases and 0 bases respectively, with 18 bases between them. The germline CDR1 and CDR2 sequences are SNHLY and FYNNEI. This CDR3 region has 16 residues. As for this clone: Its antigen is still unknown.

Overall study findings and caveats: Between a handful of donors, naive CD4 clonotypes were shared at a level of around 4.8%.

Using immunoSEQ multiplex PCR, the repertoire was profiled, and TCRdb retains in-frame clones only, with some absent. The sample comprises some 2,000,000 clones, about 94% of which are singletons, and roughly 1.1% rests with the top ten. The receptor was isolated from a man aged 18 to 30 in good health. Sequencing was performed on naive CD8+ T cells sorted from blood. This chain joins TRBV2 and TRBJ2-7; D gene uncertain. This CDR3 reads CASSPSEWVSSYEQYF. The CDR3 nucleotides read TGTGCCAGCAGCCCCTCGGAGTGGGTGAGCTCCTACGAGCAGTACTTC.